These T cell receptor beta chains were read from a single sample in a study of Ad26.COV2.S vaccination and SARS-CoV-2 variants. Clones were read by immunoSEQ multiplex PCR, and TCRdb kept only the in-frame ones, dropping some. The repertoire holds about 350,000 clones, with 88% as singletons. The material was peripheral blood, obtained in a trial of Ad26.COV2.S vaccine versus placebo. These receptors originate from a person aged 18 to 59 who received the Ad26.COV2.S COVID-19 vaccine or a placebo. The CDR3 runs from the conserved cysteine through the conserved F or W. The D gene is left open where the match is weak. The size field is filled for only some rows; it gives once, few, many or a size class.

TRBD1 TRBJ2-7 . TRBV28 CASSLQGQGRRYEQYF TGTGCCAGCAGTCTCCAAGGACAGGGGCGACGCTACGAGCAGTACTTC
TRBD1 TRBJ1-1 once TRBV7-2 CASSFKQGSRMNTEAFF TGTGCCAGCAGCTTTAAACAGGGGAGTAGGATGAACACTGAAGCTTTCTTT
. TRBJ2-1 . TRBV18 CASSLGPDEQFF TGTGCCAGCTCACTCGGCCCAGATGAGCAGTTCTTC
TRBD1 TRBJ2-7 . TRBV6-5 CASSPLGTGWEQYF TGTGCCAGCAGTCCTCTTGGGACAGGGTGGGAGCAGTACTTC
. TRBJ2-1 . TRBV20-1 CSARIANEQFF TGCAGTGCCCGTATAGCCAATGAGCAGTTCTTC
TRBD1 TRBJ1-1 . TRBV18 CASSPPSGGVTEAFF TGTGCCAGCTCACCACCGTCAGGGGGAGTCACTGAAGCTTTCTTT
TRBD1 TRBJ1-4 . TRBV5-5 CASSLGQVNEKLFF TGTGCCAGCAGCTTAGGACAGGTTAATGAAAAACTGTTTTTT
. TRBJ2-2 . TRBV12-5 CASGLGYDTGELFF TGTGCTAGTGGTTTAGGGTATGACACCGGGGAGCTGTTTTTT
TRBD1 TRBJ1-5 . TRBV28 CASSLGTGPGGNQPQHF TGTGCCAGCAGTTTGGGGACAGGCCCTGGGGGCAATCAGCCCCAGCATTTT
. TRBJ1-4 . TRBV7-8 CASSPPRGLNEKLFF TGTGCCAGCAGCCCCCCAAGGGGCCTTAATGAAAAACTGTTTTTT
TRBD1 TRBJ1-4 . TRBV20-1 CSATQGGKLFF TGCAGTGCTACACAGGGGGGAAAACTGTTTTTT
. TRBJ1-1 . TRBV6-5 CASSYGGLQRVVF TGTGCCAGCAGTTACGGGGGGCTACAAAGAGTAGTCTTT
. TRBJ2-2 . TRBV3-1/TRBV3-2 CASSFGGAGTGELFF TGTGCCAGCAGCTTTGGGGGCGCGGGCACCGGGGAGCTGTTTTTT
. TRBJ2-2 . TRBV6-1 CASSAGRSFNTGELFF TGTGCCAGCAGTGCCGGTCGCTCCTTTAACACCGGGGAGCTGTTTTTT
. TRBJ1-6 . TRBV28 CASRITGTGNSPLHF TGTGCCAGCAGAATAACAGGGACGGGAAATTCACCCCTCCACTTT
. TRBJ1-2 . TRBV30 CAWSATQGNYGYTF TGTGCCTGGAGTGCGACTCAAGGGAACTATGGCTACACCTTC
. TRBJ1-4 . TRBV27 CASSFSGRVTNEKLFF TGTGCCAGCAGTTTTTCTGGGAGAGTGACTAATGAAAAACTGTTTTTT
. TRBJ2-1 . TRBV7-9 CASDPIESISYNEQFF TGTGCCAGCGACCCTATCGAGTCAATCTCCTACAATGAGCAGTTCTTC
TRBD1 TRBJ1-5 . TRBV9 CASSRDRGYQPQHF TGTGCCAGCAGCCGTGACAGGGGCTATCAGCCCCAGCATTTT
. TRBJ2-5 . TRBV12-3/TRBV12-4 CASSLRGQETQYF TGTGCCAGCAGTTTAAGGGGACAAGAGACCCAGTACTTC
. TRBJ1-1 . TRBV7-3 CASSAFSSMNTEAFF TGTGCCAGCAGCGCTTTTTCCAGCATGAACACTGAAGCTTTCTTT
. TRBJ2-5 . TRBV4-3 CASSQESTGLGETQYF TGCGCCAGCAGCCAAGAGTCAACAGGGCTAGGGGAGACCCAGTACTTC
. TRBJ2-7 once TRBV3-1/TRBV3-2 CASSQELTYEQYF TGTGCCAGCAGCCAAGAACTGACCTACGAGCAGTACTTC
. TRBJ2-7 few TRBV2 CASSEEGGYSYEQYF TGTGCCAGCAGTGAAGAGGGCGGCTACTCCTACGAGCAGTACTTC
. TRBJ2-2 . TRBV25-1 CASSAAPGSPTAGELFF TGTGCCAGCAGTGCAGCTCCCGGGTCCCCCACGGCCGGGGAGCTGTTTTTT
TRBD2 TRBJ2-1 . TRBV6-1 CASSEASGGPGEQFF TGTGCCAGCAGTGAAGCCAGCGGGGGGCCTGGGGAGCAGTTCTTC
. TRBJ1-3 . TRBV28 CASRPIKGTGQGNTIYF TGTGCCAGCAGGCCGATCAAGGGAACAGGGCAAGGAAACACCATATATTTT
. TRBJ1-5 . TRBV3-1/TRBV3-2 CASSVQNSNQPQHF TGTGCCAGCAGCGTACAAAATAGCAATCAGCCCCAGCATTTT
. TRBJ1-1 . TRBV4-2 CASSQTPGRVNTEAFF TGTGCCAGCAGCCAAACCCCCGGGCGCGTGAACACTGAAGCTTTCTTT
TRBD2 TRBJ2-1 . TRBV9 CASSSGGPYNEQFF TGTGCCAGCAGTAGCGGGGGGCCCTACAATGAGCAGTTCTTC
TRBD1 TRBJ1-3 . TRBV11-2 CASSANRGSGNTIYF TGTGCCAGCAGCGCGAACAGGGGGTCTGGAAACACCATATATTTT
. TRBJ1-5 . TRBV19 CASSPQGSRGPQHF TGTGCCAGTAGTCCACAGGGTTCAAGGGGGCCCCAGCATTTT
TRBD2 TRBJ2-7 . TRBV5-3 CARSHSGGAESYEQYF TGTGCCAGAAGCCACTCGGGGGGGGCCGAAAGCTACGAGCAGTACTTC
. TRBJ1-1 . TRBV9 CASSVGPSNMNTEAFF TGTGCCAGCAGCGTAGGTCCTAGTAACATGAACACTGAAGCTTTCTTT
. TRBJ2-1 once TRBV11-3 CASSGDSRAEQFF TGTGCCAGCAGCGGTGACAGTCGTGCTGAGCAGTTCTTC
. TRBJ1-2 . TRBV9 CASSVDINYGYTF TGTGCCAGCAGCGTAGATATTAACTATGGCTACACCTTC
. TRBJ2-5 . TRBV6-2/TRBV6-3 CASSRRETQYF TGTGCCAGCAGTCGTCGAGAGACCCAGTACTTC
. TRBJ1-1 . TRBV18 CASSDVGGTEAFF TGTGCCAGCTCTGATGTGGGGGGCACTGAAGCTTTCTTT
TRBD1 TRBJ1-2 . TRBV5-1 CASSLRGQENYGYTF TGCGCCAGCAGCTTGAGAGGACAGGAAAACTATGGCTACACCTTC
. TRBJ1-2 . TRBV27 CASSFSNFNYGYTF TGTGCCAGCAGTTTCTCCAACTTTAACTATGGCTACACCTTC
TRBD1 TRBJ2-3 . TRBV9 CASSVRTGTRTDTQYF TGTGCCAGCAGCGTAAGGACAGGTACTCGCACAGATACGCAGTATTTT
. TRBJ2-7 . TRBV3-1/TRBV3-2 CASSQDVGSAYEQYF TGTGCCAGCAGCCAAGATGTCGGCTCAGCCTACGAGCAGTACTTC
. TRBJ1-2 . TRBV6-6 CASSYPGGLNYGYTF TGTGCCAGCAGTTACCCCGGGGGACTCAACTATGGCTACACCTTC
. TRBJ1-1 . TRBV4-3 CASSSRWGNTEAFF TGCGCCAGCAGCTCAAGATGGGGGAACACTGAAGCTTTCTTT